This is a list of T cell receptor beta chains from one sample in a study of blood T cells in healthy people across ages. TCRdb reprocessed the 5' RACE reads via MiXCR and lists one record per CDR3 protein. The sample lists about a million distinct CDR3 sequences, 30% to 40% occurring once. Sample: blood. These receptors were taken from a young man in good health. Each CDR3 is given without its conserved first and last residue.

TRBV2 ASSPGSVPEQF
TRBV6-1 ASKTGGVANEQF
TRBV5-1 ASSFTGGQNEKLF
TRBV5-1 ASSFSASSRTSEQF
TRBV18 ASSTSGATDTQY
TRBV30 AWRGMVSYTEAF
TRBV20-1 SATSGLLNTEAF
TRBV7-3 ASSLTLRAEAF
TRBV6-2/TRBV6-3 ASSTSPGTSFGTQY
TRBV4-3 ASSQTLGQVQH
TRBV7-2 ASSLDNDEQY
TRBV10-3 AISDFQDRGIQETQY
TRBV9 ASSGREQF
TRBV5-1 ASSLVAGENTEAF
TRBV27 ASSLSYGTTYNEQF
TRBV27 ASSYNRGGDTQY
TRBV29-1 SVEGHNTAAF
TRBV24-1 ATSDLREGPQH
TRBV14 ASSQNIRGYT
TRBV12-3/TRBV12-4 ASSPIRGIGETQY
TRBV4-3 ASSQERARDEQF
TRBV7-2 ASSPGESRNQPQH
TRBV6-6 ASSPGHNCQETQY
TRBV13 ASSATSSGRTDTQY
TRBV12-3/TRBV12-4 ASRTGTSYGELF
TRBV11-2 ASSRPTGVVNEQF
TRBV5-1 ASSLGGGTGNEQF
TRBV9 ASSAPTDTEAF
TRBV3-1 ASSQGVRTGFEEQY
TRBV29-1 SVNTRASRNYGYT
TRBV20-1 SARPRDSRGYT
TRBV4-3 ASSQSAGSYGYT
TRBV4-3 ASSPVAGGPTDTQY
TRBV20-1 SALGGEPQETRY
TRBV6-2/TRBV6-3 ASTKGTGSTGELF
TRBV20-1 SAGPLQGAHSGQY
TRBV29-1 SVAGGQPVRGDTQY
TRBV27 ASSLAGDGRGTEAF
TRBV29-1 SVANSGQGAYTQY